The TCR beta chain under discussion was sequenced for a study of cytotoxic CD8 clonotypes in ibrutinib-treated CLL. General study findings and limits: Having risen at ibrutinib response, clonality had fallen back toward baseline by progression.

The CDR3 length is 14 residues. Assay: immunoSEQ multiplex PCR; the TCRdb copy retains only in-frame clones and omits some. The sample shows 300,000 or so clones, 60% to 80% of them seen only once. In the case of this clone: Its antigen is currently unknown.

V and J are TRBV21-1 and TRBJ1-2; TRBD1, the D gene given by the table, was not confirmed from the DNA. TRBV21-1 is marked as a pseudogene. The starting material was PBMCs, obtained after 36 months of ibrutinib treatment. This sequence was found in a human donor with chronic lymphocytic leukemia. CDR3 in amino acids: CASIPQTQPYGYTF. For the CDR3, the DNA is TGTGCCAGCATCCCACAGACCCAGCCTTATGGCTACACCTTC.